This T cell receptor (beta chain) was recovered during a study of vaccination and CD4 T cells after COVID-19. Comments on this clonotype: Its target is unknown.

The germline V gene encodes CDR1 MDHEN and CDR2 SYDVKM. This CDR3 is 14 amino acids long. V dropped 2 bases and J dropped 0 bases, with 5 bases sitting between them. Documented treatment: approximately 9-day PBMC culture with coronavirus spike peptide pools or control peptides (ViraFEST assay). ViraFEST stimulated the growth of antigen-specific T cells using peptide pools and subsequently profiled their TCRs by sequencing. At the Johns Hopkins FTIC core, DNA taken from cultured CD4+ T cells was sequenced by way of the Oncomine TCR Beta short-read assay. A single record per CDR3 protein comes from TCRdb applying MiXCR to the PCR reads. The table shows roughly 16,000 distinct CDR3 sequences, with roughly four fifths occurring only once.

The chain links TRBV28 to TRBJ1-3; D gene unclear. The sequencing used CD4+ T cells from blood, cultured in vitro, collected after SARS-CoV-2 vaccination. This clonotype was obtained from a human donor who received a COVID-19 vaccine. For the CDR3, the DNA is TGTGCCAGCAGTTTAAGTCGCTCTGGAAACACCATATATTTT. Its translation is CASSLSRSGNTIYF.